This TCR beta chain is from a study of PD-1 blockade in classical Hodgkin lymphoma. Overall study context: Nivolumab 3 mg/kg was given intravenously every 2 weeks. Points from the study as a whole: Newly diagnosed patients reportedly trailed healthy donors in baseline TCR diversity. At C4D1, TCR diversity had climbed significantly for CD4+ cells, though not for CD8+ cells. Newly diagnosed patients had diversity similar to the baseline diversity of complete responders.

Profiled with immunoSEQ multiplex PCR; TCRdb holds only in-frame clones, not every one. The sample has about 85,000 clones, 90% seen once; the top ten hold about 2.9%. This clone was observed once. Its antigen is currently unknown. Time point meaning: cycle 4 day 1 (C4D1), after around six weeks of nivolumab. All trial patients relapsed after autologous stem cell transplantation. V was trimmed by 5 bases and J by 7 bases, leaving 13 bases between them. This CDR3 has 14 residues. Germline V gene lookup returns CDR1 SGHRS and CDR2 YFSETQ. The rearrangement links TRBV5-1 to TRBJ1-6, with TRBD1 as a possible D gene (5 bases). Sequenced material: peripheral blood mononuclear cells (PBMCs), taken before the fourth cycle of nivolumab. This TCR derives from a human donor with classical Hodgkin lymphoma. The CDR3 DNA reads TGCGCCAGCAGACAAGGGGAGGGCAATTCACCCCTCCACTTT. Translating it yields CASRQGEGNSPLHF.